The 6 T cell receptor beta chains below all came from one sample that was sequenced in a study of identifying expanded T cells in peripheral blood. The method was immunoSEQ multiplex PCR; TCRdb's version includes in-frame clones alone and lacks a portion of them. The profile covers fewer than 130,000 clones, with 75% to 90% appearing a single time and 16% taken by the ten largest. The source material was blood. The origin of the receptors is a person aged 18 to 69 in good health.

This clone was detected a few times. The chain recombines TRBV4-2 with TRBJ1-6; D is undetermined. The CDR3 has 16 amino acids. Between the trimmed V and J ends, which lost 4 bases and 4 bases, there was a span of 14 bases. Germline loops: CDR1 LGHNA, CDR2 YNFKEQ. The CDR3 DNA sequence: TGTGCCAGCAGCCCCGGCACGGGAGCGTATAATTCACCCCTCCACTTT. Translated, it gives CASSPGTGAYNSPLHF.

The chain employs TRBV30 and TRBJ1-2; D might be TRBD1 (6 bases). CDR3 length: 14 residues. Germline values: CDR1 GTSNPN, CDR2 SVGIG (reference sequence). V lost 5 bases, J lost 8 bases, and 21 bases lay in between. For the CDR3, the DNA is TGTGCCTGGTTCGGGGGCGACACAGGAGGAGGCTACACCTTC. Residues: CAWFGGDTGGGYTF.

This chain joins TRBV9 and TRBJ2-2; D tentatively reads TRBD1 or TRBD2 (7 bases each). The CDR3 has 15 residues. The V gene lost 3 bases and the J gene lost 7 bases, with 16 bases spanning the gap. Looked up from germline, CDR1 is SGDLS and CDR2 is YYNGEE. The CDR3 sequence is CASSDRGGAIGELFF. The CDR3 DNA sequence: TGTGCCAGCAGCGACAGGGGAGGGGCGATCGGGGAGCTGTTTTTT.

This chain joins TRBV4-2 and TRBJ2-7, with TRBD2 identical over 9 bases. J was trimmed by 6 bases and V by 5 bases; bases with no gene match: 8. Germline-derived CDR1 and CDR2 are LGHNA and YNFKEQ. The CDR3 covers 14 residues. CDR3 DNA: TGTGCCAGCAGCTTAGGACTAGCGAGGGTCGAGCAGTACTTC. Translating it yields CASSLGLARVEQYF.

J is TRBJ1-5 and V is TRBV6-5; D perhaps matches TRBD1 (5 bases). This CDR3 has 15 amino acids. Germline CDR1 MNHEY, CDR2 SVGAGI. V gave up 0 bases and J gave up 1 base, with 7 bases separating them. Here the CDR3 DNA reads TGTGCCAGCAGTTACTCCAGGGCCAGCAATCAGCCCCAGCATTTT. This codes for CASSYSRASNQPQHF.

The gene calls are TRBV7-2 and TRBJ2-2, with no clear D. Germline-derived CDR1 and CDR2 are SGHTA and FQGNSA. The V and J ends lost 1 base and 4 bases respectively, with 4 bases between them. This CDR3 contains 13 residues. The CDR3 reads CASSLVATGELFF. CDR3 in DNA: TGTGCCAGCAGCTTAGTGGCCACCGGGGAGCTGTTTTTT.